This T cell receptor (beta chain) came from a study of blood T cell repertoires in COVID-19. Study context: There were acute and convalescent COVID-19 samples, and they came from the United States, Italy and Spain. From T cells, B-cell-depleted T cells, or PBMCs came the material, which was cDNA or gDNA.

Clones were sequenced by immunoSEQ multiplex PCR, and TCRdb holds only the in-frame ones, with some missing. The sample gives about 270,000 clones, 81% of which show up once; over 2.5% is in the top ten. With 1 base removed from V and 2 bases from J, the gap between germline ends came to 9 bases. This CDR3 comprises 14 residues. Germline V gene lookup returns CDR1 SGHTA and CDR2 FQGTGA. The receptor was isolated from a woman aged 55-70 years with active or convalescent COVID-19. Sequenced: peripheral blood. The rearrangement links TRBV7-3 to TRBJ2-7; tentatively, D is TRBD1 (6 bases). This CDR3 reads CASSLSSGAYEQYF. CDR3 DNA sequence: TGTGCCAGCAGCTTAAGTTCAGGGGCCTACGAGCAGTACTTC.